The present T cell receptor beta chain was sequenced within a study of T cell changes during pregnancy in multiple sclerosis. Unmatched junction bases numbered 6, after V lost 6 bases and J lost 10 bases. The CDR3 runs 11 residues. Germline CDR1 and CDR2: DFQATT and SNEGSKA (reference sequence). This clone was seen only once. Sequencing used immunoSEQ multiplex PCR; TCRdb keeps in-frame clones, though not all of them. The sample has 100,000 or so clones; less than 95% are singletons. This material consisted of peripheral blood, taken in the second trimester of pregnancy. The sequence derives from a female donor in good health, enrolled as a control in a pregnancy study. The chain is built from TRBV20-1 and TRBJ2-1; 7 nucleotides line up with TRBD1. The CDR3: CSAGQVVEQFF. The CDR3 nucleotides are TGCAGTGCCGGACAGGTCGTCGAGCAGTTCTTC.